This T cell receptor beta chain is drawn from a study of early T cells in non-severe SARS-CoV-2 infection. MiXCR, applied by TCRdb to the 5' RACE reads, yields one record per CDR3 protein. Here the sample spans 37,000 or so distinct CDR3 sequences, roughly 4.3% being singletons. Germline V gene data show CDR1 as MNHEY and CDR2 as SMNVEV (reference sequence). The CDR3 is 14 residues long. Trimming removed 4 bases at V and 1 base at J, with 10 bases between. This clonotype was detected many times. This clonotype was sampled from an adult who was a healthcare worker with PCR-confirmed SARS-CoV-2 infection or an uninfected control (not recorded which). Input material: whole blood. The chain uses TRBV27 and TRBJ1-1; no clear D. DNA of the CDR3: TGTGCCAGCAGTTCGGCAGAAAAGAACACTGAAGCTTTCTTT. Translating gives CASSSAEKNTEAFF.